Listed below are T cell receptor beta chains from one sample, sequenced in a study of T cell responses to AZD1222 COVID-19 vaccine. The method was immunoSEQ multiplex PCR; TCRdb's version includes in-frame clones alone and lacks a portion of them. The sample contains under 60,000 clones, about 86% of which appear only once. The source was peripheral blood, collected on day 0 of AZD1222 vaccination. The receptors were gathered from an adult in good health. Both conserved end residues are part of each CDR3. D genes are given only for firm matches. Not every row has a clone size; where given, it reads once, few, many or a size class.

size,D,J,V,DNA,CDR3
.,.,TRBJ2-2,TRBV5-1,TGCGCCAGCAGCCGGGGGACAAGCTGGACCGGGGAGCTGTTTTTT,CASSRGTSWTGELFF
.,.,TRBJ1-1,TRBV5-4,TGTGCCAGCAGCTTGGAAGCGGGAGTGGCTGAAGCTTTCTTT,CASSLEAGVAEAFF
.,.,TRBJ2-4,TRBV2,TGTGCCAGCAGTGACAGGTTACTAGCCAAAAACATTCAGTACTTC,CASSDRLLAKNIQYF
.,.,TRBJ2-3,TRBV4-2,TGTGCCAGCAGCCAAGGAGGGGACTTTCCAGATACGCAGTATTTT,CASSQGGDFPDTQYF
.,TRBD1,TRBJ1-6,TRBV5-4,TGTGCCAGCAGCCTGGGACAGGGGGCGATTAATTCACCCCTCCACTTT,CASSLGQGAINSPLHF
.,.,TRBJ1-1,TRBV10-2,TGCGCCAGCAGTGAGTACCAGGCTGAAGCTTTCTTT,CASSEYQAEAFF
.,.,TRBJ2-7,TRBV6-5,TGTGCCAGCTATCCCAGGGGACTGAGCTCCTACGAGCAGTACTTC,CASYPRGLSSYEQYF
.,.,TRBJ1-3,TRBV19,TGTGCCAGTAGAGAGGACGTGGATGCTGGAAACACCATATATTTT,CASREDVDAGNTIYF
.,.,TRBJ1-1,TRBV19,TGTGCCAGTAGTCAGGGGAGCACTGAAGCTTTCTTT,CASSQGSTEAFF
.,.,TRBJ1-1,TRBV5-1,TGCGCCAGCAGCTTGGGGGGAAACACTGAAGCTTTCTTT,CASSLGGNTEAFF
.,.,TRBJ2-5,TRBV29-1,TGCAGCGTTTTCCCGACAGGAACGGAGACCCAGTACTTC,CSVFPTGTETQYF
.,TRBD1,TRBJ1-1,TRBV10-3,TGTGCCATCTCGAGGGGGCCGAGCACTGAAGCTTTCTTT,CAISRGPSTEAFF
once,.,TRBJ1-2,TRBV30,TGTGCCTGGAGTGTAGGGGACTATGGCTACACCTTC,CAWSVGDYGYTF
.,.,TRBJ2-2,TRBV6-4,TGTGCCAGCAGTCTAGGACTCGATAACACCGGGGAGCTGTTTTTT,CASSLGLDNTGELFF
.,.,TRBJ2-5,TRBV5-1,TGCGCCAGCAGCTTGGGGCAAGAGACCCAGTACTTC,CASSLGQETQYF
.,.,TRBJ2-2,TRBV2,TGTGCCAGCTGGGCCGCCGGGGGTACCGGGGAGCTGTTTTTT,CASWAAGGTGELFF
.,.,TRBJ2-2,TRBV4-2,TGTGCCAGCAGCCAAGATGTTGACGGGGAGCTGTTTTTT,CASSQDVDGELFF
.,.,TRBJ2-3,TRBV19,TGTGCCAGTAGTACGCGACGGATCTTGGATACGCAGTATTTT,CASSTRRILDTQYF
.,TRBD2,TRBJ2-7,TRBV28,TGTGCCAGCCTTGGACTAGCGGGCTACGAGCAGTACTTC,CASLGLAGYEQYF
.,TRBD2,TRBJ2-3,TRBV9,TGTGCCAGCAGCGCCCGGGGGGGACGTGGGCCAGATACGCAGTATTTT,CASSARGGRGPDTQYF
.,TRBD2,TRBJ2-1,TRBV4-2,TGTGCCAGCAGCCAAGATCCGCCTAGCGGGAGGGCCCTGGGGAATGAGCAGTTCTTC,CASSQDPPSGRALGNEQFF
.,.,TRBJ1-5,TRBV19,TGTGCCAGTAGTGTTGGACAGCTCGGCAATCAGCCCCAGCATTTT,CASSVGQLGNQPQHF
.,.,TRBJ2-7,TRBV7-6,TGTGCCAGCAGCTTACACGGCAACCCCTACGAGCAGTACTTC,CASSLHGNPYEQYF
.,TRBD2,TRBJ2-4,TRBV5-1,TGCGCCAGCAGCTTGGGACATAGCGGGGGGCAAAACATTCAGTACTTC,CASSLGHSGGQNIQYF
.,.,TRBJ1-1,TRBV7-8,TGTGCCAGCAGCTTCCGACGGATTTCCACTGAAGCTTTCTTT,CASSFRRISTEAFF
.,.,TRBJ2-1,TRBV7-9,TGTGCCAGCAGCCCCAATCTCCGGGGGTTCTTCGATGAGCAGTTCTTC,CASSPNLRGFFDEQFF
.,TRBD2,TRBJ2-5,TRBV29-1,TGCAGCGTAGACGGGACTAGCGGGGACGTGGCGACCCAGTACTTC,CSVDGTSGDVATQYF
.,TRBD1,TRBJ1-5,TRBV19,TGTGCCAGTGAACAGGGGGCGCGAATGAATCAGCCCCAGCATTTT,CASEQGARMNQPQHF
.,TRBD1,TRBJ2-3,TRBV5-4,TGTGCCAGCAGCTTGGGGGACAGGAGCACAGATACGCAGTATTTT,CASSLGDRSTDTQYF
.,.,TRBJ1-2,TRBV6-2/TRBV6-3,TGTGCCAGCAGCTCACAGTACTATGGCTACACCTTC,CASSSQYYGYTF
once,.,TRBJ1-1,TRBV21-1,TGTGCCAGCAGCACCCAAGAAGGGTCCATGAACACTGAAGCTTTCTTT,CASSTQEGSMNTEAFF
few,TRBD1,TRBJ2-7,TRBV19,TGTGCCAGTAGTCCCCCGGGACAGACCTACGAGCAGTACTTC,CASSPPGQTYEQYF
.,TRBD2,TRBJ2-2,TRBV7-6,TGTGCCAGCAGCTTAGGCAAGACTAGCGGAGTCACCGGGGAGCTGTTTTTT,CASSLGKTSGVTGELFF
.,TRBD2,TRBJ2-7,TRBV3-1/TRBV3-2,TGTGCCAGCAGCCAAGATCTAGCGGGGAGCTCCTACGAGCAGTACTTC,CASSQDLAGSSYEQYF
.,.,TRBJ1-3,TRBV6-1,TGTGCCAGCAGTGAACTTCAGGGCGTACGCTCTGGAAACACCATATATTTT,CASSELQGVRSGNTIYF
.,TRBD2,TRBJ2-7,TRBV5-4,TGTGCCAGCAGCTCTGGACTAGCGGGGTACGAGCAGTACTTC,CASSSGLAGYEQYF
.,.,TRBJ2-5,TRBV5-5,TGTGCCAGCAGCTTGGGGGCTGTTACGGAGACCCAGTACTTC,CASSLGAVTETQYF
once,.,TRBJ2-1,TRBV9,TGTGCCAGCAGCGCCGGGACTGCCTCCTACAATGAGCAGTTCTTC,CASSAGTASYNEQFF
.,.,TRBJ1-5,TRBV28,TGTGCCAGCAGTTCCGCCCAAGCGCCGCGGGGCAATCAGCCCCAGCATTTT,CASSSAQAPRGNQPQHF
few,.,TRBJ1-5,TRBV18,TGTGCCAGCTCAATAGATAGCAATCAGCCCCAGCATTTT,CASSIDSNQPQHF
.,.,TRBJ1-5,TRBV27,TGTGCCAGCAGTTTGGGGAATTTAGCAAATCAGCCCCAGCATTTT,CASSLGNLANQPQHF
once,.,TRBJ1-2,TRBV3-1/TRBV3-2,TGTGCCAGCAGCTCACGCGGGGGCGCGGGGGGAGGCTACACCTTC,CASSSRGGAGGGYTF
.,TRBD1,TRBJ1-6,TRBV6-1,TGTGCCAGCAGTGAAAGCATAACCGGGACAGTAACACCCCTCCACTTT,CASSESITGTVTPLHF
.,.,TRBJ2-7,TRBV5-1,TGCGCCAGCAGCTTCCGACAGGCCACCTACGAGCAGTACTTC,CASSFRQATYEQYF
once,TRBD1,TRBJ1-1,TRBV5-1,TGCGCCAGCAGCTTGGGGGGGACAGTGAACACTGAAGCTTTCTTT,CASSLGGTVNTEAFF
.,TRBD2,TRBJ2-1,TRBV4-3,TGCGCCAGCAGCCGATCAGGGAGGGGTCGGGTCAATGAGCAGTTCTTC,CASSRSGRGRVNEQFF
.,TRBD2,TRBJ2-7,TRBV2,TGTGCCAGCAGAGATAGCGGGAGGGCCGACGAGCAGTACTTC,CASRDSGRADEQYF
.,.,TRBJ2-3,TRBV9,TGTGCCAGCACCCGTGGGGGGGATACGCAGTATTTT,CASTRGGDTQYF
few,.,TRBJ1-4,TRBV18,TGTGCCAGCTCACCGATTGGAAGTGAAAAACTGTTTTTT,CASSPIGSEKLFF
.,TRBD1,TRBJ1-2,TRBV5-1,TGCGCCAGCAGCCCTGGGGGGGACAGATCGGGCTACACCTTC,CASSPGGDRSGYTF
.,.,TRBJ1-4,TRBV6-5,TGTGCCAGCAGCCCCCTCACTAGAGGTGAAAAACTGTTTTTT,CASSPLTRGEKLFF
.,.,TRBJ1-6,TRBV5-1,TGCGCCAGCAGCTTGGAGGGGGAGAATAATTCACCCCTCCACTTT,CASSLEGENNSPLHF
.,.,TRBJ1-5,TRBV4-2,TGTGCCAGCAGCCAAGATGCCGGGAGCAATCAGCCCCAGCATTTT,CASSQDAGSNQPQHF
.,.,TRBJ2-3,TRBV14,TGTGCCAGCAGCCAAGATCGGGGGATTCGCACAGATACGCAGTATTTT,CASSQDRGIRTDTQYF
.,.,TRBJ2-1,TRBV7-8,TGTGCCAGCAGAGCCCTACTAAACTCCTACAATGAGCGGTTCTTC,CASRALLNSYNERFF
once,.,TRBJ1-3,TRBV5-1,TGCGCCAGCAGCTTGGCGGGACACCCCTCTGGAAACACCATATATTTT,CASSLAGHPSGNTIYF
.,.,TRBJ1-2,TRBV27,TGTGCCAGCAGTTTATCCGCCGGACGAGGCCGACCAGCTAACTATGGCTACACCTTC,CASSLSAGRGRPANYGYTF